Following are 21 T cell receptor beta chains from one sample sequenced in a study of cytomegalovirus exposure and HLA in healthy donors. PCR employed 60 Vbeta and 13 Jbeta primers. Only in-frame clones appear in the TCRdb table, and some are missing; sequencing was by immunoSEQ multiplex PCR. Of some 130,000 clones listed, roughly 77% were seen once; the top ten hold approximately 6%. Sequences were obtained from PBMCs. These receptors were collected from a woman aged 40 to 50 in good health and CMV-seropositive.

This clone was observed a single time. V is TRBV7-9 and J is TRBJ2-7; TRBD1 agrees at 9 bases. This CDR3 is 19 amino acids long. J gave up 2 bases and V 0 bases, and 14 bases lay outside the gene matches. Germline V gene sequence: CDR1 SEHNR, CDR2 FQNEAQ (reference sequence). CDR3 DNA: TGTGCCAGCAGCTTAGCGAGGTGGGAGGGACAGGGCCGCACCTACGAGCAGTACTTC. Its protein product is CASSLARWEGQGRTYEQYF.

This rearrangement joins TRBV27 to TRBJ2-1; D is perhaps TRBD2 (6 bases). CDR1 is MNHEY, CDR2 SMNVEV, per germline (reference sequence). CDR3 length: 15 amino acids. V was clipped by 5 bases and J by 2 bases, with 13 bases between them. The CDR3 region is CASSPPSGAYNEQFF. In nucleotides, the CDR3 is TGTGCCAGCAGTCCTCCTTCGGGGGCCTACAATGAGCAGTTCTTC.

V is TRBV25-1 and J is TRBJ1-2, with 12 positions matching TRBD1. The V and J ends lost 9 bases and 0 bases, in that order; junction bases with no gene match: 11. The V gene's germline CDR1 is MGHDK and CDR2 SYGVNS. This CDR3 contains 17 residues. The CDR3 DNA follows: TGTGCCAGGAGGGACAGGGGGCGCAGGAAGACTAACTATGGCTACACCTTC. Its translation is CARRDRGRRKTNYGYTF.

The rearrangement joins TRBV9 to TRBJ2-2; a weak D match, TRBD1 (6 bases). Germline CDR1 and CDR2: SGDLS and YYNGEE. The length of the CDR3 is 15 residues. Trimming removed 2 bases from V and 6 bases from J, with 14 bases in between. The CDR3 sequence: CASSVGTIRAGELFF. For the CDR3, the DNA is TGTGCCAGCAGCGTCGGGACAATCCGGGCCGGGGAGCTGTTTTTT.

The gene calls are TRBV19 and TRBJ2-7, with TRBD1 matching 8 bases. V was pared by 1 base and J by 5 bases, with 10 bases of the junction left unmatched. This CDR3 is built from 16 residues. In germline, CDR1 is LNHDA, CDR2 SQIVND (reference sequence). CDR3 DNA: TGTGCCAGTAGTATAGGCGGACAGGGAATAATCAACGAGCAGTACTTC. This codes for CASSIGGQGIINEQYF. The complete variable domain, with remaining parts taken from reference TRBV19 and TRBJ2-7, reads DGGITQSPKYLFRKEGQNVTLSCEQNLNHDAMYWYRQDPGQGLRLIYYSQIVNDFQKGDIAEGYSVSREKKESFPLTVTSAQKNPTAFYLCASSIGGQGIINEQYFGPGTRLTVT.

The chain couples TRBV27 to TRBJ2-3; D call uncertain. This CDR3 has 13 amino acids. Trimming left V 7 bases short and J 0 bases short, with 8 bases between. Per the germline V gene, CDR1 is MNHEY and CDR2 is SMNVEV (reference sequence). The CDR3 reads CASMGYSTDTQYF. CDR3 nucleotide sequence: TGTGCCAGCATGGGCTATAGCACAGATACGCAGTATTTT.

V usage is TRBV11-2 and J usage is TRBJ2-1; tentative D call: TRBD2 (6 bases). This CDR3 has 13 residues. V shed 5 bases and J shed 9 bases, with 14 bases lying between them. From germline, CDR1 is SGHAT and CDR2 FQNNGV. Here the CDR3 DNA reads TGTGCCAGCAGCCCGACGGGAGACTCTGAGCAGTTCTTC. This sequence encodes CASSPTGDSEQFF.

The chain recombines TRBV28 with TRBJ1-2; D is possibly TRBD1 (5 bases). Trimming pared 1 base from V and 4 bases from J, leaving 7 bases between. The germline gives CDR1 MDHEN, CDR2 SYDVKM. The CDR3 has 13 residues. CDR3 bases: TGTGCCAGCAGTTTATCCGGGGGCTATGGCTACACCTTC. It yields the protein CASSLSGGYGYTF.

The genes are TRBV19 and TRBJ2-6; tentative D call: TRBD2 (6 bases). The length of the CDR3 is 16 residues. The germline CDR1 and CDR2 sequences are LNHDA and SQIVND (reference sequence). Trimming removed 5 bases at V and 1 base at J, with 12 bases between. In nucleotides, the CDR3 is TGTGCCAGTAGTTCATCCGGGGGATCTGGGGCCAACGTCCTGACTTTC. It is translated as CASSSSGGSGANVLTF.

V is TRBV5-1 and J is TRBJ2-3; 10 bases fit TRBD2. The V gene's germline CDR1 is SGHRS and CDR2 YFSETQ. The J segment lost 1 base and the V segment lost 6 bases, leaving 8 bases of the junction unmatched. The CDR3 consists of 16 residues. CDR3 sequence: CASTLGSGGRTDTQYF. CDR3 DNA: TGCGCCAGCACCCTAGGTAGCGGGGGGCGCACAGATACGCAGTATTTT.

The chain combines TRBV19 with TRBJ1-1, with 7 bases identical to TRBD1. The CDR3 loop spans 14 amino acids. The V gene's germline CDR1 is LNHDA and CDR2 SQIVND (reference sequence). Trimming cost V 4 bases and J 2 bases; bases outside gene matches: 4. The DNA for the CDR3 is TGTGCCAGTAGTAGGGACAGAATTAACACTGAAGCTTTCTTT. It is translated as CASSRDRINTEAFF.

V gene TRBV11-3 combines with J gene TRBJ2-7; D might be TRBD1 (6 bases). Germline-derived CDR1 and CDR2 are SGHNT and YENEEA. V gave up 1 base and J gave up 2 bases, with 9 bases separating them. The CDR3 is 14 amino acids. CDR3 in amino acids: CASSLGPGAYEQYF. In nucleotides, the CDR3 is TGTGCCAGCAGCTTAGGGCCAGGGGCCTACGAGCAGTACTTC.

This clone is labeled medium-sized. The chain carries TRBV5-1 and TRBJ2-7, with a tentative D call TRBD1 (5 bases). Trimming left V 0 bases short and J 4 bases short, with 5 bases between. Germline loops: CDR1 SGHRS, CDR2 YFSETQ. The CDR3 loop spans 12 amino acids. The CDR3 nucleotides read TGCGCCAGCAGCTTGGGACAGTACGAGCAGTACTTC. Its translation is CASSLGQYEQYF.

This clone appeared a single time. The CDR3: CASSGSSGQGNEKLFF. CDR3 in DNA: TGTGCCAGCAGCGGATCGTCCGGACAGGGTAATGAAAAACTGTTTTTT. The rearrangement uses TRBV9 and TRBJ1-4; 8 bases map to TRBD1. The junction had 8 bases not matched to a gene; V was cut back by 3 bases and J by 4 bases. CDR3 size: 16 residues. Per germline, CDR1 SGDLS and CDR2 YYNGEE.

The chain couples TRBV14 to TRBJ2-3; tentatively, D is TRBD1 (5 bases). The CDR3 covers 16 residues. Germline V gene lookup returns CDR1 SGHDN and CDR2 FVKESK. The V end lost 0 bases, the J end lost 5 bases, and 15 bases lay between the germline ends. Written as DNA, the CDR3 is TGTGCCAGCAGCCAAGATAACCAGGGCTGGAGAGATACGCAGTATTTT. Residues: CASSQDNQGWRDTQYF.

The chain couples TRBV18 to TRBJ2-6; maybe TRBD2 (5 bases). The CDR3 loop spans 15 amino acids. V was shortened by 6 bases and J by 4 bases, with 13 bases between the two germline ends. Germline lookup yields CDR1 KGHSH and CDR2 LQKENI. CDR3 nucleotides: TGTGCCAGCTCCCCGAAGAGGGTGGGGGCCAACGTCCTGACTTTC. As protein: CASSPKRVGANVLTF.

The chain couples TRBV30 to TRBJ2-5; D is undetermined. Germline V gene data show CDR1 as GTSNPN and CDR2 as SVGIG (reference sequence). This CDR3 is 12 amino acids long. Trimming pared 2 bases from V and 3 bases from J, leaving 7 bases between. The CDR3 coding sequence is TGTGCCTGGAGTCGAGATGAAGAGACCCAGTACTTC. Translated: CAWSRDEETQYF.

The chain recombines TRBV7-6 with TRBJ2-2, with 7 bases identical to TRBD1. The CDR3 contains 16 residues. The J segment lost 0 bases and the V segment lost 2 bases, leaving 3 bases of the junction unmatched. Looked up from germline, CDR1 is SGHVS and CDR2 is FNYEAQ. The CDR3 DNA is TGTGCCAGCAGCTTAATGGGGACAGCGAACACCGGGGAGCTGTTTTTT. Its protein is CASSLMGTANTGELFF.

Written as DNA, the CDR3 is TGTGCCAGCAGTTTGCGCGGCAATCAGCCCCAGCATTTT. Residues: CASSLRGNQPQHF. The V gene is TRBV27, the J gene TRBJ1-5; the D is unclear. The CDR3 has 13 amino acids. CDR1 MNHEY and CDR2 SMNVEV come from the germline V gene (reference sequence). V lost 3 bases, J lost 2 bases, and 5 bases lay in between.

The gene calls are TRBV5-8 and TRBJ1-3; a weak D match, TRBD1 (6 bases). Germline lookup yields CDR1 SGHTS and CDR2 YDEGEE. The CDR3 length is 14 residues. Trimming cost V 4 bases and J 6 bases, with 14 bases left between them. CDR3 in DNA: TGTGCCAGCAGCGCTTCACAGGGAACAAACACCATATATTTT. Translating gives CASSASQGTNTIYF.

V and J are TRBV18 and TRBJ2-5; possibly TRBD1 for D (5 bases). The germline V gene has CDR1 KGHSH and CDR2 LQKENI. The CDR3 covers 14 residues. Trimming removed 3 bases at V and 5 bases at J, with 13 bases between. This chain's CDR3 is CASSPATGFETQYF. Here the CDR3 DNA reads TGTGCCAGCTCACCGGCCACAGGATTTGAGACCCAGTACTTC.